This T cell receptor (beta chain) originates from a study of type 1 regulatory T cells. From the reads, TCRdb called clonotypes with MiXCR, one entry per CDR3 protein. This sample has about 39,000 distinct CDR3 sequences; 9.5% to 15% occur once, and the top ten carry 7% to 9%. A remark on this clonotype: Its antigen is not identified.

The V end lost 5 bases, the J end lost 7 bases, and 15 bases lay between the germline ends. The CDR3 sequence is 14 residues long. The source material was cultured non-Tr1 T cells, either the whole culture or a sorted T cell fraction (not recorded which). The TCR comes from a human donor in good health. V gene TRBV12-3 or TRBV12-4 combines with J gene TRBJ2-4; D ambiguous. CDR3 sequence (DNA): TGTGCCAGCAGTCAAAGTCGGGTCAGTAACATTCAGTACTTC. It yields the protein CASSQSRVSNIQYF.